The 31 T cell receptor beta chains below were found in one sample sequenced in a study of cytomegalovirus exposure and HLA in healthy donors. The PCR was carried out with 60 Vbeta primers and 13 Jbeta primers. Profiled with immunoSEQ multiplex PCR; TCRdb holds only in-frame clones, not every one. The sample includes 120,000 to 150,000 clones, around 77% of them seen just once. Sequencing input: PBMCs. The origin of the receptors is a middle-aged woman in good health and CMV-seropositive.

The chain recombines TRBV11-2 with TRBJ2-5; a weak D match, TRBD2 (6 bases). V lost 1 base and J 2 bases, leaving 11 bases between the germline ends. Germline lookup yields CDR1 SGHAT and CDR2 FQNNGV. The CDR3 runs to 15 residues. The CDR3 region has the DNA TGTGCCAGCAGCTTAGGGAGGGGCAGTCAAGAGACCCAGTACTTC. It codes for CASSLGRGSQETQYF.

V and J are TRBV29-1 and TRBJ1-4, with 9 bases that match TRBD1. Germline assignment: CDR1 SQVTM and CDR2 ANQGSEA. The CDR3 covers 13 residues. The ends lost 6 bases at V and 5 bases at J; junction bases unmatched: 4. CDR3 sequence: CSVPGTGNEKLFF. DNA for the CDR3: TGCAGCGTCCCCGGGACAGGGAATGAAAAACTGTTTTTT.

CDR3 region: CASSPLAGQALGNTIYF. CDR3 sequence (DNA): TGTGCCAGCTCACCACTTGCGGGACAGGCTTTAGGAAACACCATATATTTT. The rearrangement joins TRBV18 to TRBJ1-3; 8 nucleotides align to TRBD1. CDR3 length equals 17 residues. Germline lookup yields CDR1 KGHSH and CDR2 LQKENI. With 1 base clipped from V and 4 bases from J, the junction kept 9 bases outside the gene matches.

V is TRBV19 and J is TRBJ2-2; weak D call: TRBD1 (6 bases). V shed 4 bases and J shed 0 bases, with 12 bases lying between them. CDR3 length: 16 residues. Germline V CDR1 and CDR2: LNHDA, SQIVND (reference sequence). The CDR3 loop reads CASSRNRDTNTGELFF. The CDR3 DNA reads TGTGCCAGTAGTAGGAACCGGGACACGAACACCGGGGAGCTGTTTTTT.

This clone occurred once. The J gene is TRBJ2-7, the V gene TRBV9; possibly TRBD1 for D (6 bases). V was shortened by 1 base and J by 9 bases, with 11 bases between the two germline ends. Germline V lookup: CDR1 SGDLS, CDR2 YYNGEE. CDR3 length: 12 amino acids. The CDR3 is CASSVSGQPQYF. In nucleotides, the CDR3 is TGTGCCAGCAGCGTATCCGGACAGCCGCAGTACTTC.

This sequence joins TRBV5-1 and TRBJ2-1, with D maybe TRBD1 (6 bases). Germline CDR1 and CDR2: SGHRS and YFSETQ. The CDR3 length is 15 residues. The V gene lost 0 bases and the J gene lost 6 bases, with 13 bases spanning the gap. As DNA, the CDR3 is TGCGCCAGCAGCTTGGCCTCCTGGGGGCCCAATGAGCAGTTCTTC. Protein: CASSLASWGPNEQFF.

The J gene is TRBJ2-1, the V gene TRBV5-1; TRBD1 matches 7 bases. Losses at the gene ends were 4 bases for V and 4 bases for J; bases not matched to a gene: 5. The germline CDR1 and CDR2 sequences are SGHRS and YFSETQ. The CDR3 covers 14 residues. The CDR3 loop is CASSRSTGYNEQFF. As DNA, the CDR3 is TGCGCCAGCAGCCGATCGACAGGGTACAATGAGCAGTTCTTC.

The rearrangement uses TRBV2 and TRBJ2-7, with 13 bases matching TRBD2. V was clipped by 6 bases and J by 4 bases; unmatched bases: 9. CDR1 is SNHLY, CDR2 FYNNEI, per germline. The CDR3 runs to 16 residues. The CDR3 DNA reads TGTGCCAGCAGCCCCAGACTAGCGGGGGGTCTATACGAGCAGTACTTC. It is translated as CASSPRLAGGLYEQYF.

V is TRBV5-4 and J is TRBJ1-1, with D possibly matching TRBD1 (5 bases). Germline V gene data show CDR1 as SGHNT and CDR2 as YYREEE (reference sequence). The V end was cut by 4 bases, the J end by 4 bases, with 14 bases between. The CDR3 extends over 14 amino acids. In DNA, the CDR3 is TGTGCCAGCAGCAGGGGCGGGGGGTCCACTGAAGCTTTCTTT. This sequence encodes CASSRGGGSTEAFF.

This clone was seen a handful of times. The chain is built from TRBV11-2 and TRBJ2-2; 13 bases are a match to TRBD2. There are 18 residues in the CDR3. CDR1 SGHAT and CDR2 FQNNGV come from the germline V gene. V dropped 5 bases and J dropped 5; count of bases not matched to a gene: 11. The CDR3 bases are TGTGCCAGCAGCCCCCGGACTAGCGGGGGAAGGTGGACCGGGGAGCTGTTTTTT. This codes for CASSPRTSGGRWTGELFF.

This sequence joins TRBV5-4 and TRBJ2-7; 9 nucleotides align to TRBD2. V gave up 4 bases and J gave up 5 bases; unmatched junction bases: 13. The V gene's germline CDR1 is SGHNT and CDR2 YYREEE (reference sequence). The CDR3 has 16 residues. This CDR3 is CASSGGGTSPTDEQYF. CDR3 bases: TGTGCCAGCAGCGGGGGGGGGACTAGCCCAACGGACGAGCAGTACTTC.

V and J are TRBV4-1 and TRBJ2-7; TRBD1 is a possible D gene (7 bases). Trimming pared 2 bases from V and 7 bases from J, leaving 12 bases between. The CDR3 has 13 residues. Germline CDR1 MGHRA, CDR2 YSYEKL. CDR3 sequence (DNA): TGCGCCAGCAGCCAACAGCCAGGGGGGGAGCAGTACTTC. Translation: CASSQQPGGEQYF.

This rearrangement joins TRBV5-5 to TRBJ2-5; weak D call: TRBD1 (5 bases). The CDR3 length is 17 residues. Germline CDR1 SGHKS, CDR2 YYEKEE (reference sequence). Trimming pared 0 bases from V and 4 bases from J, leaving 19 bases between. CDR3 region: CASSLAKGSPAAETQYF. In DNA, the CDR3 is TGTGCCAGCAGCTTGGCCAAGGGGTCCCCCGCAGCAGAGACCCAGTACTTC. Based on the CDR3 plus reference TRBV5-5 and TRBJ2-5, the full variable domain is DAGVTQSPTHLIKTRGQQVTLRCSPISGHKSVSWYQQVLGQGPQFIFQYYEKEERGRGNFPDRFSARQFPNYSSELNVNALLLGDSALYLCASSLAKGSPAAETQYFGPGTRLLVL.

The gene calls are TRBV6-5 and TRBJ1-2; D is possibly TRBD1 (6 bases). Germline CDR1 reads MNHEY; CDR2 reads SVGAGI. CDR3 size: 15 residues. The V gene lost 0 bases and the J gene lost 4 bases, with 12 bases spanning the gap. CDR3 region: CASSYSISGAYGYTF. In DNA, the CDR3 is TGTGCCAGCAGTTACTCGATTTCAGGGGCCTATGGCTACACCTTC.

The chain uses TRBV4-2 and TRBJ2-1; TRBD2 matches at 8 bases. The CDR3 length is 15 residues. Germline loops: CDR1 LGHNA, CDR2 YNFKEQ. V lost 5 bases, J lost 5 bases, and 8 bases stayed unmatched. This CDR3 is CASSILAGTDNEQFF. CDR3 DNA sequence: TGTGCCAGCAGCATCCTAGCGGGTACCGACAATGAGCAGTTCTTC.

V is TRBV6-5 and J is TRBJ1-2, with 10 nucleotides matching TRBD1. The CDR3 runs to 16 residues. Germline CDR1 and CDR2: MNHEY and SVGAGI. V shed 1 base, J shed 4 bases, and the junction held 6 bases outside the gene matches. CDR3 DNA: TGTGCCAGCAGTTACTGGGCGACAGGGGGCGCCTATGGCTACACCTTC. This translates into CASSYWATGGAYGYTF.

This chain connects TRBV4-1 to TRBJ2-5, with D possibly TRBD2 on 5 matching bases. CDR1 and CDR2 (germline): MGHRA, YSYEKL. Trimming shortened V by 0 bases and J by 5 bases, and 10 bases separated the two germline ends. This CDR3 spans 14 amino acids. The chain's CDR3 is CASSQDLASETQYF. CDR3 coding DNA: TGCGCCAGCAGCCAAGATCTGGCTAGCGAGACCCAGTACTTC.

The chain links TRBV6-1 to TRBJ1-4; D gene ambiguous. Germline CDR1 reads MNHNS; CDR2 reads SASEGT. CDR3 length: 14 amino acids. Trimming took 6 bases from V and 7 from J, leaving 15 bases between them. DNA of the CDR3: TGTGCCAGCAGACTTCTCTTGGAGGGTGAAAAACTGTTTTTT. It encodes CASRLLLEGEKLFF.

A single count supports this clone. CDR3 nucleotide sequence: TGTGCCAGCAGCTTACTCGCGGCCGGGACAGATCTACCCTACGAGCAGTACTTC. Protein sequence: CASSLLAAGTDLPYEQYF. The genes are TRBV5-4 and TRBJ2-7; 7 positions agree with TRBD1. CDR3 length equals 18 residues. V was clipped by 2 bases and J by 2 bases; unmatched bases: 16. CDR1 SGHNT and CDR2 YYREEE come from the germline V gene (reference sequence).

CDR3 protein: CASSSQGVKQYF. The DNA for the CDR3 is TGTGCCAGCAGCTCACAGGGGGTGAAGCAGTACTTC. The J gene is TRBJ2-5, the V gene TRBV7-6; the match to TRBD1 covers 8 bases. With 4 bases clipped from V and 11 bases from J, the junction kept 6 bases outside the gene matches. Germline CDR1 reads SGHVS; CDR2 reads FNYEAQ. There are 12 residues in the CDR3.

The chain uses TRBV7-9 and TRBJ2-1, with D maybe TRBD1 (6 bases). This CDR3 is built from 15 residues. Trimming stripped 5 bases from V and 5 bases from J, with 16 bases between. Germline V gene sequence: CDR1 SEHNR, CDR2 FQNEAQ (reference sequence). The CDR3 nucleotides read TGTGCCAGCAGCCGCACAGGGTGGGTGGACAATGAGCAGTTCTTC. This encodes CASSRTGWVDNEQFF.

Only a few counts were recorded for this clone. The rearrangement links TRBV19 to TRBJ1-1, with a tentative D call TRBD1 (5 bases). The CDR3 length is 12 residues. Trimming removed 5 bases at V and 8 bases at J, with 12 bases between. Germline V gene sequence: CDR1 LNHDA, CDR2 SQIVND (reference sequence). The CDR3 nucleotides are TGTGCCAGTAGTCGGGACGGGGGGGAAGCTTTCTTT. Its protein is CASSRDGGEAFF.

V gene TRBV27 combines with J gene TRBJ1-1, with a tentative D call TRBD1 (6 bases). V shed 6 bases and J shed 4 bases, with 18 bases lying between them. Germline values: CDR1 MNHEY, CDR2 SMNVEV (reference sequence). The CDR3 runs to 15 residues. The CDR3 bases are TGTGCCAGCAGCTTAAGCGTACAGGGTCGCACTGAAGCTTTCTTT. This codes for CASSLSVQGRTEAFF.

Remarks on this clone: The sample holds other DNA sequences that translate to the same CDR3. The rearrangement links TRBV5-6 to TRBJ1-2, with D uncertain. Germline CDR1 reads SGHDT; CDR2 reads YYEEEE. The V end lost 4 bases, the J end lost 0 bases, and 7 bases lay between the germline ends. CDR3 size: 13 residues. The CDR3 sequence is CASSEETNYGYTF. In DNA form, the CDR3 reads TGTGCCAGCAGCGAAGAGACTAACTATGGCTACACCTTC.

The V gene is TRBV2, the J gene TRBJ1-5, with no clear D. The CDR3 spans 14 residues. V was shortened by 7 bases and J by 0 bases, with 10 bases between the two germline ends. Germline V lookup: CDR1 SNHLY, CDR2 FYNNEI. CDR3 loop: CASTFGDSNQPQHF. The CDR3 nucleotides are TGTGCCAGCACGTTCGGGGATAGCAATCAGCCCCAGCATTTT.

V and J are TRBV6-6 and TRBJ1-1; D not certain. The CDR3 runs to 14 residues. Germline assignment: CDR1 MNHNY and CDR2 SVGAGI (reference sequence). Trimming left V 5 bases short and J 1 base short, with 11 bases between. This CDR3 is CASSEERGNTEAFF. CDR3 coding DNA: TGTGCCAGCAGTGAGGAAAGAGGGAACACTGAAGCTTTCTTT.

The V call is TRBV9, the J call TRBJ2-3; possibly TRBD2 for D (6 bases). The V end lost 3 bases, the J end lost 2 bases, and 7 bases lay between the germline ends. CDR3 size: 13 residues. Germline V gene sequence: CDR1 SGDLS, CDR2 YYNGEE. This chain's CDR3 is CASSASVTDTQYF. Written as DNA, the CDR3 is TGTGCCAGCAGCGCTAGCGTCACAGATACGCAGTATTTT.

The chain has TRBV2 and TRBJ1-1; D ambiguous. The CDR3 is 10 residues long. V gave up 5 bases and J gave up 5 bases, with 3 bases separating them. Germline V gene sequence: CDR1 SNHLY, CDR2 FYNNEI. The CDR3 loop is CASSRTEAFF. In DNA form, the CDR3 reads TGTGCCAGCAGTCGTACTGAAGCTTTCTTT. Variable domain in full (rest from reference TRBV2 and TRBJ1-1): EPEVTQTPSHQVTQMGQEVILRCVPISNHLYFYWYRQILGQKVEFLVSFYNNEISEKSEIFDDQFSVERPDGSNFTLKIRSTKLEDSAMYFCASSRTEAFFGQGTRLTVV.

This sequence joins TRBV5-4 and TRBJ2-7; 13 nucleotides align to TRBD2. This CDR3 contains 15 residues. CDR1 is SGHNT and CDR2 is YYREEE in the germline V gene (reference sequence). The junction had 7 bases not matched to a gene; V was cut back by 0 bases and J by 10 bases. The CDR3 region is CASSLVSLAGGQQYF. CDR3 sequence (DNA): TGTGCCAGCAGCTTGGTATCACTAGCGGGGGGGCAACAGTACTTC.

This chain joins TRBV12-5 and TRBJ1-3; 9 nucleotides match TRBD1. Germline V gene sequence: CDR1 LGHNT, CDR2 FRNRAP. The CDR3 totals 16 residues. V gave up 0 bases and J gave up 6 bases; unmatched junction bases: 6. CDR3 nucleotides: TGTGCTAGTGGTTTGGTACTGGGACAGGGTATAAACACCATATATTTT. Amino acid sequence: CASGLVLGQGINTIYF.

The chain recombines TRBV5-1 with TRBJ2-1, with 11 bases matching TRBD2. With 0 bases clipped from V and 2 bases from J, the junction kept 13 bases outside the gene matches. This CDR3 has 20 residues. Per germline, CDR1 SGHRS and CDR2 YFSETQ. CDR3 in amino acids: CASSLGHSGGARSPYNEQFF. The CDR3 bases are TGCGCCAGCAGCTTGGGACATAGCGGGGGGGCCAGAAGTCCCTACAATGAGCAGTTCTTC.